Described below is a single T cell receptor (beta chain) sequence and its context. Its antigen remains unidentified. Treatment: oral pan-JAK inhibitor, 5-10 mg twice daily. Investigators isolated RNA and reverse transcribed it into cDNA to act as the sequencing template. TCRdb's copy holds only in-frame clones and misses some; the assay was immunoSEQ multiplex PCR. Here the sample spans roughly 280,000 clones, approximately 60% being singletons. This specimen belongs to a study of CD8+ T cells in alopecia areata. Study-wide findings and caveats: Treatment with tofacitinib significantly lowered scalp clonality and reduced expanded CD8+ clones among the top 100. In patients, TCRs were shared less clearly than in mice, and HLA may possibly be involved. Researchers report lesional scalp, most notably alopecia totalis/universalis, outstripped normal scalp in clonality. Numerous expanded lesional clones remained in scalp and blood during tofacitinib.

This CDR3 contains 15 residues. Germline V gene lookup returns CDR1 LGHNA and CDR2 YSLEER. With 5 bases clipped from V and 4 bases from J, the junction kept 10 bases outside the gene matches. The rearrangement links TRBV4-3 to TRBJ1-2, with 7 bases fitting TRBD1. The source material was CD4+ T cells sorted from blood, sampled at week 52, from a patient treated with tofacitinib. This clonotype originated in a human donor with alopecia areata. The CDR3 is CASSARTGTLYGYTF. Written as DNA, the CDR3 is TGCGCCAGCAGCGCAAGGACAGGAACCCTCTATGGCTACACCTTC.